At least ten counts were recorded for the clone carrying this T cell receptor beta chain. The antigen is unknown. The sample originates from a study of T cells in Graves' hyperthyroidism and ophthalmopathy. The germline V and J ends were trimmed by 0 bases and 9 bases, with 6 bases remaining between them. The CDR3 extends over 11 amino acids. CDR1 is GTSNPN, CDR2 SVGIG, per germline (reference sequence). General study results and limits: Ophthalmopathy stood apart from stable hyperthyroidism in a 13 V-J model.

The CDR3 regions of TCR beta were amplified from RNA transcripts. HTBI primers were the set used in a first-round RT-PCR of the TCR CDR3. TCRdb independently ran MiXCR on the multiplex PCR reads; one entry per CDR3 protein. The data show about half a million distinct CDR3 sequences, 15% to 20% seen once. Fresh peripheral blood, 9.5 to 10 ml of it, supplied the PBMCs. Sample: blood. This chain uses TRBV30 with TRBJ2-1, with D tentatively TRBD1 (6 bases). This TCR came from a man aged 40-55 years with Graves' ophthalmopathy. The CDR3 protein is CAWSVQGEQFF. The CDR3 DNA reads TGTGCCTGGAGTGTACAGGGTGAGCAGTTCTTC.